The 7 T cell receptor beta chains below were found in one sample sequenced in a study of T-cell reconstitution after alpha-beta-depleted transplantation in children. It was with unique molecular identifiers that the TCRbeta library was prepared. TCRdb ran MiXCR on the PCR reads and lists one entry per CDR3 protein. The sample lists 200,000 to 250,000 distinct CDR3 sequences; 20% to 30% were seen once. The input for sequencing was PBMCs, mostly from graft donor cells, taken 360 days after TCRalphabeta/CD19-depleted stem cell transplant. These receptor sequences come from a female patient under 10 years old who had a stem cell transplant for congenital amegakaryocytic thrombocytopenia, so the T cells may come from the graft donor.

CDR3 bases: TGCAGTGCCAGGGTCTACGAGCAGTACTTC. Its translation: CSARVYEQYF. This chain links TRBV20-1 with TRBJ2-7; a weak D match, TRBD1 (5 bases). Germline values: CDR1 DFQATT, CDR2 SNEGSKA (reference sequence). Deletions cut 6 bases from V and 3 bases from J, with 6 bases between. There are 10 residues in the CDR3.

The rearrangement joins TRBV7-4 to TRBJ2-1; a weak D match, TRBD2 (5 bases). Germline assignment: CDR1 SGHVT and CDR2 SQSDAQ. The CDR3 has 14 residues. V shed 0 bases and J shed 7 bases, with 10 bases lying between them. The CDR3, as DNA: TGTGCCAGCAGCTTAGCGGGAGTAGGTAATGAGCAGTTCTTC. Amino acids: CASSLAGVGNEQFF.

The table lists this clonotype with many counts. The chain joins TRBV12-3 or TRBV12-4 to TRBJ2-1, with 11 nucleotides matching TRBD1. V lost 6 bases and J lost 3; bases outside the gene matches: 4. This CDR3 comprises 15 residues. CDR3 in DNA: TGTGCCAGCAGACCCGGGACAGGGGGCTACAATGAGCAGTTCTTC. Translation gives CASRPGTGGYNEQFF.

This clonotype was detected many times. This sequence joins TRBV18 and TRBJ2-7; 8 nucleotides match TRBD1. The CDR3 extends over 16 amino acids. Germline trimming cut 1 base from V and 0 bases from J; bases unmatched to any gene: 5. Germline assignment: CDR1 KGHSH and CDR2 LQKENI. CDR3 sequence (DNA): TGTGCCAGCTCACCACTCCGGGACAGGAGCTCCTACGAGCAGTACTTC. It codes for CASSPLRDRSSYEQYF.

The genes are TRBV25-1 and TRBJ1-5; D may be TRBD1 (6 bases). The length of the CDR3 is 15 residues. V was trimmed by 2 bases and J by 1 base, leaving 9 bases between them. Germline loops: CDR1 MGHDK, CDR2 SYGVNS. The CDR3 sequence: CASSETGPSNQPQHF. The CDR3 nucleotides read TGTGCCAGCAGTGAAACAGGGCCCAGCAATCAGCCCCAGCATTTT.

The rearrangement joins TRBV5-1 to TRBJ2-7; unclear D gene. The CDR3 runs to 14 residues. The V gene lost 6 bases and the J gene lost 6 bases, with 19 bases spanning the gap. Looked up from germline, CDR1 is SGHRS and CDR2 is YFSETQ. In nucleotides, the CDR3 is TGCGCCAGCACCCCCGGACGGCCTTATGGCGAGCAGTACTTC. Encoded protein: CASTPGRPYGEQYF.

This clonotype came up once. The chain couples TRBV12-3 or TRBV12-4 to TRBJ2-2; TRBD2 agrees at 9 bases. Trimming at V came to 10 bases and at J to 7 bases, leaving 19 bases not matched to a gene. The CDR3 runs 17 residues. This CDR3 is CAITLVLAGIIIGELFF. The CDR3 nucleotides are TGTGCCATCACCCTGGTACTAGCGGGTATTATCATCGGGGAGCTGTTTTTT.